These 14 T cell receptor beta chains were all obtained from the same sample, sequenced in a study of blood T cell repertoires in COVID-19. Sequenced by immunoSEQ multiplex PCR; TCRdb stores in-frame clones only, minus some. The sample holds 250,000 to 350,000 clones; 65% to 85% are singletons and the top ten take almost 1.5%. Sequencing input: peripheral blood. These receptors were collected from a human donor with COVID-19, enrolled during active disease. The donor label of this sample is uncertain.

This chain links TRBV9 with TRBJ2-1; 8 bases line up with TRBD2. The CDR3 sequence is 18 residues long. CDR1 is SGDLS, CDR2 YYNGEE, per germline. V gave up 3 bases and J gave up 0 bases; unmatched junction bases: 11. CDR3 DNA sequence: TGTGCCAGCAGCGCCGTTACTAGCGGCCTTAGCTCCTACAATGAGCAGTTCTTC. This sequence encodes CASSAVTSGLSSYNEQFF.

The chain is built from TRBV3-1 (or the pseudogene TRBV3-2) and TRBJ1-1; the match to TRBD1 covers 9 bases. V lost 4 bases to trimming and J lost 3 bases; unmatched junction nucleotides: 6. The CDR3 has 15 amino acids. Germline assignment: CDR1 LGHDT and CDR2 YNNKEL (reference sequence). CDR3 DNA: TGTGCCAGCAGCCCCCGGGACAGGGCGGACACTGAAGCTTTCTTT. It specifies CASSPRDRADTEAFF.

The chain couples TRBV6-5 to TRBJ2-2; 7 nucleotides agree with TRBD1. The CDR3 has 15 residues. The junction had 8 bases not matched to a gene; V was cut back by 2 bases and J by 8 bases. Germline values: CDR1 MNHEY, CDR2 SVGAGI. The CDR3 loop is CASSYSRQGTGELFF. The CDR3 DNA is TGTGCCAGCAGTTACAGTAGACAGGGAACAGGGGAGCTGTTTTTT.

The rearrangement joins TRBV7-9 to TRBJ1-1; tentatively, D is TRBD1 (6 bases). Looked up from germline, CDR1 is SEHNR and CDR2 is FQNEAQ (reference sequence). Trimming stripped 5 bases from V and 8 bases from J, with 15 bases between. The CDR3 contains 13 residues. DNA for the CDR3: TGTGCCAGCAGCCCCGGGGGGCTCCGAGAAGCTTTCTTT. It yields the protein CASSPGGLREAFF.

The genes are TRBV9 and TRBJ1-6; TRBD1 matches at 7 bases. After removal of 4 bases from V and 7 bases from J, the junction contained 8 bases not matched to a gene. The length of the CDR3 is 15 residues. In germline, CDR1 is SGDLS, CDR2 YYNGEE. The CDR3 region is CASSSRDRQNSPLHF. CDR3 DNA sequence: TGTGCCAGCAGCTCCCGGGACAGACAAAATTCACCCCTCCACTTT.

V is TRBV6-5 and J is TRBJ2-7, with D perhaps TRBD2 (5 bases). From germline, CDR1 is MNHEY and CDR2 SVGAGI. The CDR3 covers 15 residues. V was shortened by 0 bases and J by 0 bases, with 9 bases between the two germline ends. CDR3 sequence (DNA): TGTGCCAGCAGTTACTCGGACTCAAGCTCCTACGAGCAGTACTTC. Residues: CASSYSDSSSYEQYF.

The genes are TRBV5-5 and TRBJ2-1; D possibly corresponds to TRBD2 (6 bases). Trimming cost V 2 bases and J 8 bases, with 14 bases left between them. The CDR3 loop spans 14 amino acids. The V gene's germline CDR1 is SGHKS and CDR2 YYEKEE (reference sequence). CDR3 residues: CASSFATRGDEQFF. CDR3 in DNA: TGTGCCAGCAGCTTTGCGACTAGAGGGGATGAGCAGTTCTTC.

The chain uses TRBV5-6 and TRBJ2-7; 8 bases fit TRBD1. Losses at the gene ends were 2 bases for V and 7 bases for J; bases not matched to a gene: 8. The germline V gene has CDR1 SGHDT and CDR2 YYEEEE. This CDR3 contains 14 residues. The CDR3, as DNA: TGTGCCAGCAGCTTCCCCGGACAGGGTCGGGAGCAGTACTTC. Translated: CASSFPGQGREQYF.

The chain carries TRBV7-2 and TRBJ1-5; TRBD1 aligns across 7 bases. Unmatched junction bases numbered 6, after V lost 1 base and J lost 6 bases. The CDR3 has 15 residues. Germline-derived CDR1 and CDR2 are SGHTA and FQGNSA. CDR3 DNA sequence: TGTGCCAGCAGCTTAGGGGGAACAGGGGCTCAGCCCCAGCATTTT. Translation gives CASSLGGTGAQPQHF.

The chain carries TRBV25-1 and TRBJ2-1; 8 bases agree with TRBD2. Trimming cost V 7 bases and J 4 bases; bases outside gene matches: 15. This CDR3 is built from 17 residues. Germline V CDR1 and CDR2: MGHDK, SYGVNS. In DNA, the CDR3 is TGTGCCAGCACCCAGGTAGTAGTTAGCGGGGAGTACAATGAGCAGTTCTTC. Encoded protein: CASTQVVVSGEYNEQFF.

The V call is TRBV5-1, the J call TRBJ2-5, with 7 bases lining up with TRBD2. CDR3 length equals 17 residues. Germline CDR1 and CDR2: SGHRS and YFSETQ. Trimming removed 0 bases from V and 1 base from J; junction bases left unmatched: 9. CDR3 sequence: CASSLDGGGTPQETQYF. Written as DNA, the CDR3 is TGCGCCAGCAGCTTGGATGGGGGAGGGACCCCCCAAGAGACCCAGTACTTC.

This clone was recorded a few times. This chain uses TRBV6-5 with TRBJ2-6, with 12 bases matching TRBD1. The ends lost 9 bases at V and 3 bases at J; junction bases unmatched: 3. The germline V gene has CDR1 MNHEY and CDR2 SVGAGI. CDR3 length: 15 amino acids. Here the CDR3 DNA reads TGTGCCAGGGGGACAGGGGGCGGTGGGGCCAACGTCCTGACTTTC. Residues: CARGTGGGGANVLTF.

V usage is TRBV5-1 and J usage is TRBJ2-1; no clear D. Trimming pared 6 bases from V and 0 bases from J, leaving 19 bases between. In germline, CDR1 is SGHRS, CDR2 YFSETQ. This CDR3 spans 17 amino acids. As DNA, the CDR3 is TGCGCCAGCAATTCCCTCACAATACAAATCTCCTACAATGAGCAGTTCTTC. Its protein product is CASNSLTIQISYNEQFF.

The V call is TRBV11-2, the J call TRBJ1-2; tentative D call: TRBD1 (5 bases). V was trimmed by 5 bases and J by 7 bases, leaving 17 bases between them. The CDR3 is 14 amino acids. Germline V gene lookup returns CDR1 SGHAT and CDR2 FQNNGV. The CDR3 coding sequence is TGTGCCAGCAGCCGAGTAATAGGGGCCTCTGGCTACACCTTC. Translation gives CASSRVIGASGYTF.